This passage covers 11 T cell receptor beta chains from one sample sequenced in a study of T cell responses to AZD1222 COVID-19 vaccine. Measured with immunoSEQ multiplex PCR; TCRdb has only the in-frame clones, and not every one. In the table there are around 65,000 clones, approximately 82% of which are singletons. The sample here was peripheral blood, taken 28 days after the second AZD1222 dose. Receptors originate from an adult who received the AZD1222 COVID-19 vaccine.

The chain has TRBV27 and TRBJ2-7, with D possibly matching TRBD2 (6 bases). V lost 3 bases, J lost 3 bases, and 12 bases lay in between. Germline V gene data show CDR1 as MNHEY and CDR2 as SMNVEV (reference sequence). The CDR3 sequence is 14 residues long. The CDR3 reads CASSLSRDFYEQYF. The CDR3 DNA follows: TGTGCCAGCAGTTTGTCGCGGGACTTCTACGAGCAGTACTTC.

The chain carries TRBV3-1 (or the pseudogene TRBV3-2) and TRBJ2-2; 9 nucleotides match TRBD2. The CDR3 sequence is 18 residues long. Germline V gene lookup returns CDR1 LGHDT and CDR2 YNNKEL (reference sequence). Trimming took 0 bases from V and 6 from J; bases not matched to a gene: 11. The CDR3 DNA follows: TGTGCCAGCAGCCAAGAGGGACTAGCTACTCGGAGGTCCGGGGAGCTGTTTTTT. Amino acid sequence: CASSQEGLATRRSGELFF.

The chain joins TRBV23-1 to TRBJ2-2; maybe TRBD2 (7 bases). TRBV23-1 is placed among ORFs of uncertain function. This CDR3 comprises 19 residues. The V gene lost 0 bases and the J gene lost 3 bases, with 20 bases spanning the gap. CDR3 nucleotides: TGCGCCAGCAGTCAATCGGGGGAACAGCCGGGGGGCGACACCGGGGAGCTGTTTTTT. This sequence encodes CASSQSGEQPGGDTGELFF.

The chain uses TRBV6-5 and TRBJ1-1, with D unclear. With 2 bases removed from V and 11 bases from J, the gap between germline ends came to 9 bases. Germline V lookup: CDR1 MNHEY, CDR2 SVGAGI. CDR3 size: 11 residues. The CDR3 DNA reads TGTGCCAGCAGTTACCTCGGGGAGGCTTTCTTT. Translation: CASSYLGEAFF.

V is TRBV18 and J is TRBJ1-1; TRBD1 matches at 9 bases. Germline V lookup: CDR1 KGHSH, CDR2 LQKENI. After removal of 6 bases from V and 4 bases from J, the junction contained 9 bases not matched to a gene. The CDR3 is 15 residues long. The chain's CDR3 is CASSGQGHRGTEAFF. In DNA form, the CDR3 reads TGTGCCAGCTCTGGACAGGGGCATCGGGGCACTGAAGCTTTCTTT.

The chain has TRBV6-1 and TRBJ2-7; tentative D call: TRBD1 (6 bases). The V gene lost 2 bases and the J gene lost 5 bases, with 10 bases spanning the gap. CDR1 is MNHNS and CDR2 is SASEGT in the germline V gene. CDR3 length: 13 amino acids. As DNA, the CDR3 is TGTGCCAGCAGTGAAATGGACAGCCACGAGCAGTACTTC. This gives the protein CASSEMDSHEQYF.

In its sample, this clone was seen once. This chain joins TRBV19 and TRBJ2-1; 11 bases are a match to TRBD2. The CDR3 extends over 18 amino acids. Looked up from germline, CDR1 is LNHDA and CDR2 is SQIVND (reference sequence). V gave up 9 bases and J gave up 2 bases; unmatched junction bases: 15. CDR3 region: CASPGSGRALTTYNEQFF. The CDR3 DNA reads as TGTGCCAGCCCTGGTAGCGGGAGGGCCCTTACCACCTACAATGAGCAGTTCTTC.

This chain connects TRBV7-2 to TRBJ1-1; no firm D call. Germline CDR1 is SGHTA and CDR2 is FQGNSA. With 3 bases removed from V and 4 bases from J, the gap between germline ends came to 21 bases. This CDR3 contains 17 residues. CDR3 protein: CASSFRNPGTWSTEAFF. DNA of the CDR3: TGTGCCAGCAGCTTTAGGAACCCGGGAACATGGAGCACTGAAGCTTTCTTT. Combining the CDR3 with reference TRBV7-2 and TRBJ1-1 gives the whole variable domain GAGVSQSPSNKVTEKGKDVELRCDPISGHTALYWYRQSLGQGLEFLIYFQGNSAPDKSGLPSDRFSAERTGGSVSTLTIQRTQQEDSAVYLCASSFRNPGTWSTEAFFGQGTRLTVV.

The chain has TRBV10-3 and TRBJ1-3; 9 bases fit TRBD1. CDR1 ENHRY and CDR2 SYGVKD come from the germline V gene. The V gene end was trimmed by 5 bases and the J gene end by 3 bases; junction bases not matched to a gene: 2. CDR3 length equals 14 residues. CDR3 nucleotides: TGTGCCATCAGTTGGACAGGGGTTGGAAACACCATATATTTT. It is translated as CAISWTGVGNTIYF.

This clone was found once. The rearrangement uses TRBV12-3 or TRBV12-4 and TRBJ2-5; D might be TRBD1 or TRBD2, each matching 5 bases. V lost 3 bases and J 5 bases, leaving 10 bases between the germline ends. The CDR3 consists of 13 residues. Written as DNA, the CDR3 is TGTGCCAGCAGTTTGCGCTGGGGGGAGACCCAGTACTTC. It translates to CASSLRWGETQYF.

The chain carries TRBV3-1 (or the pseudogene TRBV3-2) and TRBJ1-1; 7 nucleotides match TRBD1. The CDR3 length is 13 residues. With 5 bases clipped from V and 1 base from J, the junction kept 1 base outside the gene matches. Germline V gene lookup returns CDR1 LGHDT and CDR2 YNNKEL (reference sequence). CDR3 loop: CASSWTGNTEAFF. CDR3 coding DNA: TGTGCCAGCAGCTGGACAGGGAACACTGAAGCTTTCTTT.